The present entry profiles one TCR beta chain with its context. Its antigen remains unknown. The data belong to a study of T cell responses to AZD1222 COVID-19 vaccine. Study details: Pooled together were second doses at about 4 or about 12 weeks.

TCRdb keeps only in-frame clones here, not all; method: immunoSEQ multiplex PCR. Of about 160,000 clones listed, about 89% are singletons. Study conclusions and caveats: A rise in Spike-specific TCR breadth and depth followed two AZD1222 doses. Unmutated variant regions reportedly attract nearly half of all spike-specific TCRs. Repertoires were sampled only after the peak T cell response.

Germline lookup yields CDR1 KGHSH and CDR2 LQKENI. CDR3 length: 16 amino acids. Deletions cut 3 bases from V and 5 bases from J, with 19 bases between. The chain is built from TRBV18 and TRBJ1-2; maybe TRBD1 (5 bases). This material consisted of peripheral blood, taken on day 0 of AZD1222 vaccination. The sequence was collected from an adult in good health. CDR3 DNA sequence: TGTGCCAGCTCACCTCCCTCCTTGGGACGAGGATATGGCTACACCTTC. Translated, it gives CASSPPSLGRGYGYTF. Looking up the rest from reference TRBV18 and TRBJ1-2 gives the full variable domain: NAGVMQNPRHLVRRRGQEARLRCSPMKGHSHVYWYRQLPEEGLKFMVYLQKENIIDESGMPKERFSAEFPKEGPSILRIQQVVRGDSAAYFCASSPPSLGRGYGYTFGSGTRLTVV.